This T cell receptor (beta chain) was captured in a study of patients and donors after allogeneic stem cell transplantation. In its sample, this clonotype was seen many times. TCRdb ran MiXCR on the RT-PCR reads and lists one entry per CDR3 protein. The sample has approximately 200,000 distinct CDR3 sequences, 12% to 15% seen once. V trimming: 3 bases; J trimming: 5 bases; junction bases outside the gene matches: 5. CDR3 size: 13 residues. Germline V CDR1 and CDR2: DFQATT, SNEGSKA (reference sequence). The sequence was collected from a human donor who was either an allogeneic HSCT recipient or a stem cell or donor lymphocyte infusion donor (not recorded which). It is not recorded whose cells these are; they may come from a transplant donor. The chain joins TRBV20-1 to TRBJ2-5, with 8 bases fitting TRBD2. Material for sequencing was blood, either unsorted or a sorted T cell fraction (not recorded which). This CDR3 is CSARASGHETQYF. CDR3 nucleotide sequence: TGCAGTGCTAGGGCTAGCGGGCACGAGACCCAGTACTTC.